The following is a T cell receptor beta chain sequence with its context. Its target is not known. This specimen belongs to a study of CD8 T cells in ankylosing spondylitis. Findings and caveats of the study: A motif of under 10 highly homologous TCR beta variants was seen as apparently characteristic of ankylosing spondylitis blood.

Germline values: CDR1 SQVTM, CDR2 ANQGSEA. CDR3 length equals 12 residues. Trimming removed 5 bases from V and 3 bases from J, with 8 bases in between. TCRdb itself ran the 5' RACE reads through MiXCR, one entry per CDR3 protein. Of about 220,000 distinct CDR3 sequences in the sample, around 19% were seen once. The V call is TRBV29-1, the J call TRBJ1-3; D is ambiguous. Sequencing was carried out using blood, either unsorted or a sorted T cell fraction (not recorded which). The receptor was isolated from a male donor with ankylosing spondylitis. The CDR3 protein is CSVLMSGNTIYF. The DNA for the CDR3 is TGCAGCGTTCTAATGAGTGGAAACACCATATATTTT.